This T cell receptor (beta chain) derives from a study of healthy donors' naive CD4 and CD8 T cells. Broader study findings: Positive CDR3 charge linked to CD4+ cells, negative to CD8+ cells.

Each TCR library used 400 to 600 ng of total RNA and a linear amplification protocol. TCRdb independently ran MiXCR on the reads; one entry per CDR3 protein. The table shows roughly 200,000 distinct CDR3 sequences, with about four fifths occurring only once. Details on this clonotype: No antigen is known for it.

Naive CD4+ cells were sorted as CD4+CD8-CD45RO-CD45RA+; naive CD8+ as CD8+CD4-CD45RA+CD27bright. The CDR3 is made up of 14 amino acids. The V end lost 2 bases, the J end lost 1 base, and 9 bases lay between the germline ends. Looked up from germline, CDR1 is MNHEY and CDR2 is SVGEGT. This receptor was obtained from a pool of human donors in good health; the sample pools cells from several healthy donors. The sample consisted of naive CD4+ and CD8+ T cells sorted from blood, pooled from several donors. The chain carries TRBV6-2 or TRBV6-3 and TRBJ2-7; D unclear. CDR3 DNA: TGTGCCAGCAGTTACGGACCTGAATCCTACGAGCAGTACTTC. Translation: CASSYGPESYEQYF.